The 25 T cell receptor beta chains below were found in one sample sequenced in a study of CD8 T cells in ankylosing spondylitis. TCRdb reprocessed the 5' RACE reads with MiXCR, giving one entry per CDR3 protein. This sample has around 42,000 distinct CDR3 sequences; 2.5% to 3% occur once, and the top ten carry around 4.5%. The sequenced sample was blood, either unsorted or a sorted T cell fraction (not recorded which). Source of these receptors: a male donor with ankylosing spondylitis or in good health (not recorded which).

This clonotype appeared many times. The chain carries TRBV9 and TRBJ1-2; 7 nucleotides align to TRBD1. Germline-derived CDR1 and CDR2 are SGDLS and YYNGEE. The CDR3 spans 16 residues. V gave up 4 bases and J gave up 4 bases; unmatched junction bases: 13. The CDR3 region is CASSPQTGTPGYGYTF. Here the CDR3 DNA reads TGTGCCAGCAGCCCTCAGACAGGGACCCCTGGCTATGGCTACACCTTC.

At least ten counts were recorded for this clonotype. V gene TRBV9 combines with J gene TRBJ2-1; the D gene is possibly TRBD1 (7 bases). This CDR3 comprises 15 residues. V lost 0 bases and J lost 5, with 12 bases in between. The germline CDR1 and CDR2 sequences are SGDLS and YYNGEE. CDR3 residues: CASSVGAGGNNEQFF. DNA of the CDR3: TGTGCCAGCAGCGTAGGAGCAGGGGGGAACAATGAGCAGTTCTTC. Drawing the rest from reference TRBV9 and TRBJ2-1, the complete variable domain is DSGVTQTPKHLITATGQRVTLRCSPRSGDLSVYWYQQSLDQGLQFLIQYYNGEERAKGNILERFSAQQFPDLHSELNLSSLELGDSALYFCASSVGAGGNNEQFFGPGTRLTVL.

In this sample, this clonotype turned up many times. V is TRBV9 and J is TRBJ2-7; TRBD2 aligns across 8 bases. This CDR3 region has 15 residues. Germline CDR1 is SGDLS and CDR2 is YYNGEE. Trimming at V came to 0 bases and at J to 6 bases, leaving 8 bases not matched to a gene. The CDR3 protein is CASSVVPAGDGEQYF. The DNA of the CDR3 is TGTGCCAGCAGCGTAGTCCCAGCGGGAGATGGCGAGCAGTACTTC. Full variable domain (remainder filled in from reference TRBV9 and TRBJ2-7): DSGVTQTPKHLITATGQRVTLRCSPRSGDLSVYWYQQSLDQGLQFLIQYYNGEERAKGNILERFSAQQFPDLHSELNLSSLELGDSALYFCASSVVPAGDGEQYFGPGTRLTVT.

This clonotype came up many times. The chain joins TRBV9 to TRBJ2-1; 8 bases align to TRBD2. The J segment lost 4 bases and the V segment lost 0 bases, leaving 12 bases of the junction unmatched. The germline CDR1 and CDR2 sequences are SGDLS and YYNGEE. The CDR3 runs to 18 residues. CDR3 sequence reads: CASSVGPRLSGSYNEQFF. The CDR3 bases are TGTGCCAGCAGCGTAGGCCCGCGTCTAAGCGGGAGTTACAATGAGCAGTTCTTC.

This clonotype was seen many times. The chain employs TRBV9 and TRBJ2-1, with 9 bases that match TRBD1. Germline V gene data show CDR1 as SGDLS and CDR2 as YYNGEE. Trimming at V came to 0 bases and at J to 9 bases, leaving 4 bases not matched to a gene. This CDR3 has 14 residues. The CDR3 loop is CASSVAGTGIEQFF. The CDR3 bases are TGTGCCAGCAGCGTAGCTGGGACAGGGATTGAGCAGTTCTTC.

The sample holds many counts of this clonotype. The rearrangement links TRBV9 to TRBJ2-3; D is perhaps TRBD2 (6 bases). The CDR3 is 15 residues long. Trimming pared 3 bases from V and 5 bases from J, leaving 16 bases between. Germline V lookup: CDR1 SGDLS, CDR2 YYNGEE. CDR3 in DNA: TGTGCCAGCAGCGCCGGACTAACAGCGGTAGATACGCAGTATTTT. Its protein product is CASSAGLTAVDTQYF.

This clonotype occurred many times. Here the CDR3 reads CASSPLGTGWNEQFF. As DNA, the CDR3 is TGTGCCAGCAGCCCCCTCGGGACAGGGTGGAATGAGCAGTTCTTC. The chain is built from TRBV9 and TRBJ2-1; the match to TRBD1 covers 9 bases. This CDR3 contains 15 residues. The germline gives CDR1 SGDLS, CDR2 YYNGEE. The ends lost 4 bases at V and 7 bases at J; junction bases unmatched: 9.

This clonotype was counted ten times or more. This chain joins TRBV9 and TRBJ2-2; the D is unclear. Germline loops: CDR1 SGDLS, CDR2 YYNGEE. Trimming stripped 2 bases from V and 2 bases from J, with 7 bases between. The CDR3 extends over 14 amino acids. CDR3 in DNA: TGTGCCAGCAGCGTTACCCTTAACACCGGGGAGCTGTTTTTT. Translation: CASSVTLNTGELFF. The entire variable domain, with the rest obtained from reference TRBV9 and TRBJ2-2, is as follows: DSGVTQTPKHLITATGQRVTLRCSPRSGDLSVYWYQQSLDQGLQFLIQYYNGEERAKGNILERFSAQQFPDLHSELNLSSLELGDSALYFCASSVTLNTGELFFGEGSRLTVL.

This clonotype was seen ten or more times. The rearrangement joins TRBV9 to TRBJ2-5; 13 positions match TRBD2. V gave up 3 bases and J gave up 4 bases; unmatched junction bases: 0. CDR3 length: 14 residues. Germline V lookup: CDR1 SGDLS, CDR2 YYNGEE. This chain's CDR3 is CASSGTSGRETQYF. In nucleotides, the CDR3 is TGTGCCAGCAGCGGGACTAGCGGGAGAGAGACCCAGTACTTC.

This clonotype was recorded many times. The V call is TRBV9, the J call TRBJ2-6; no definite D call. The germline V gene encodes CDR1 SGDLS and CDR2 YYNGEE. This CDR3 comprises 18 residues. V was shortened by 3 bases and J by 3 bases, with 19 bases between the two germline ends. The CDR3 protein is CASSEWTPGDSGANVLTF. As DNA, the CDR3 is TGTGCCAGCAGCGAGTGGACCCCAGGAGATAGTGGGGCCAACGTCCTGACTTTC.

This clonotype was detected ten times or more. J is TRBJ1-3 and V is TRBV9; 7 nucleotides match TRBD1. There are 17 residues in the CDR3. V was pared by 0 bases and J by 1 base, with 7 bases of the junction left unmatched. CDR1 and CDR2 from the germline V gene are SGDLS and YYNGEE. The CDR3 reads CASSVGTTGRSGNTIYF. The CDR3 bases are TGTGCCAGCAGCGTAGGGACGACAGGGCGGTCTGGAAACACCATATATTTT. Combining the CDR3 with reference TRBV9 and TRBJ1-3 gives the whole variable domain DSGVTQTPKHLITATGQRVTLRCSPRSGDLSVYWYQQSLDQGLQFLIQYYNGEERAKGNILERFSAQQFPDLHSELNLSSLELGDSALYFCASSVGTTGRSGNTIYFGEGSWLTVV.

At least ten counts were recorded for this clonotype. This sequence joins TRBV9 and TRBJ1-4; no clear D gene. Germline CDR1 is SGDLS and CDR2 is YYNGEE. The CDR3 length is 16 residues. Trimming took off 5 bases at V and 0 bases at J, with 14 bases between the two ends. The CDR3 region is CASSRSAAATNEKLFF. DNA of the CDR3: TGTGCCAGCAGTCGATCCGCGGCTGCAACTAATGAAAAACTGTTTTTT.

This clonotype came up many times. V gene TRBV9 combines with J gene TRBJ2-1, with 7 bases lining up with TRBD2. The length of the CDR3 is 16 residues. The trim removed 0 bases at V and 2 bases at J, leaving 5 bases unmatched. CDR1 is SGDLS, CDR2 YYNGEE, per germline. CDR3 loop: CASSVAPAGTYNEQFF. The DNA of the CDR3 is TGTGCCAGCAGCGTAGCTCCAGCGGGGACCTACAATGAGCAGTTCTTC.

In the case of this clonotype: This may be a read error, as it is one base from a much larger clone. The limits of the CDR3 on the DNA are not certain, so only TCRdb's listed CDR3 is given. The CDR3 sequence: CASSVGTGSSGNTRYF. The chain combines TRBV9 with TRBJ1-3. The CDR3 is 16 residues long, ends included. Germline CDR1 is SGDLS and CDR2 is YYNGEE.

Ten or more counts support this clonotype. The CDR3 region is CASSVGGLAGSSYNEQFF. The CDR3 region has the DNA TGTGCCAGCAGCGTAGGAGGACTAGCGGGAAGCTCCTACAATGAGCAGTTCTTC. The genes are TRBV9 and TRBJ2-1; TRBD2 aligns across 12 bases. The V segment lost 0 bases and the J segment 0 bases; nucleotides outside the gene matches: 4. Germline V gene data show CDR1 as SGDLS and CDR2 as YYNGEE. This CDR3 is 18 amino acids long.

This clonotype was counted at least ten times. The chain employs TRBV9 and TRBJ2-2; D uncertain. The V end lost 1 base, the J end lost 0 bases, and 4 bases lay between the germline ends. Germline CDR1 is SGDLS and CDR2 is YYNGEE. The CDR3 is 14 amino acids. Written as DNA, the CDR3 is TGTGCCAGCAGCGTAAGACCGAACACCGGGGAGCTGTTTTTT. Its protein is CASSVRPNTGELFF. Using reference TRBV9 and TRBJ2-2 for the parts outside the CDR3, the full variable domain is DSGVTQTPKHLITATGQRVTLRCSPRSGDLSVYWYQQSLDQGLQFLIQYYNGEERAKGNILERFSAQQFPDLHSELNLSSLELGDSALYFCASSVRPNTGELFFGEGSRLTVL.

There are many counts of this clonotype. The chain employs TRBV9 and TRBJ1-6; D not resolved. The CDR3 totals 14 residues. Trimming shortened V by 0 bases and J by 6 bases, and 7 bases separated the two germline ends. Germline V gene sequence: CDR1 SGDLS, CDR2 YYNGEE. The CDR3 spells CASSVAHSNSPLHF. In DNA form, the CDR3 reads TGTGCCAGCAGCGTAGCGCACAGTAATTCACCCCTCCACTTT.

This clonotype is medium-sized in the sample. This rearrangement joins TRBV9 to TRBJ2-7; perhaps D is TRBD1 or TRBD2 (5 bases each). Trimming left V 0 bases short and J 6 bases short, with 10 bases between. CDR1 is SGDLS and CDR2 is YYNGEE in the germline V gene. This CDR3 spans 13 amino acids. The CDR3 here is CASSVGDGTEQYF. The CDR3 bases are TGTGCCAGCAGCGTAGGGGACGGGACCGAGCAGTACTTC.

This clonotype was detected ten times or more. The chain employs TRBV9 and TRBJ2-1; possible D gene TRBD2, 6 bases. Trimming removed 4 bases from V and 9 bases from J, with 14 bases in between. Germline CDR1 is SGDLS and CDR2 is YYNGEE. The length of the CDR3 is 13 residues. CDR3: CASSRSGVIEQFF. CDR3 coding DNA: TGTGCCAGCAGCAGGTCGGGAGTAATTGAGCAGTTCTTC.

This clonotype was seen ten or more times. The chain combines TRBV9 with TRBJ2-1; 10 nucleotides agree with TRBD1. The CDR3 is made up of 16 amino acids. Per germline, CDR1 SGDLS and CDR2 YYNGEE. Germline trimming cut 4 bases from V and 2 bases from J; bases unmatched to any gene: 6. CDR3 region: CASSFTGTGAYNEQFF. CDR3 nucleotides: TGTGCCAGCAGCTTTACCGGGACAGGGGCCTACAATGAGCAGTTCTTC. Drawing the rest from reference TRBV9 and TRBJ2-1, the complete variable domain is DSGVTQTPKHLITATGQRVTLRCSPRSGDLSVYWYQQSLDQGLQFLIQYYNGEERAKGNILERFSAQQFPDLHSELNLSSLELGDSALYFCASSFTGTGAYNEQFFGPGTRLTVL.

This clonotype was found many times. The CDR3 loop is CASSQTGQGRAEQYF. The CDR3, as DNA: TGTGCCAGCAGCCAGACGGGACAGGGGAGAGCCGAGCAGTACTTC. V is TRBV9 and J is TRBJ2-7; TRBD1 matches 10 bases. The germline CDR1 and CDR2 sequences are SGDLS and YYNGEE. Germline trimming cut 4 bases from V and 6 bases from J; bases unmatched to any gene: 10. The CDR3 spans 15 residues.

This clonotype occurred many times. The chain recombines TRBV9 with TRBJ2-3; the match to TRBD1 covers 7 bases. V gave up 6 bases and J gave up 3 bases; unmatched junction bases: 10. Germline V gene lookup returns CDR1 SGDLS and CDR2 YYNGEE. The CDR3 sequence is 15 residues long. As DNA, the CDR3 is TGTGCCAGCACCTTTAGCGTACAGGGGACAGATACGCAGTATTTT. Translation gives CASTFSVQGTDTQYF.

This clonotype has ten or more counts. The chain is built from TRBV9 and TRBJ1-6; D perhaps matches TRBD1 (5 bases). The germline V gene has CDR1 SGDLS and CDR2 YYNGEE. V lost 3 bases and J lost 0, with 13 bases in between. The CDR3 is made up of 17 amino acids. CDR3 in amino acids: CASSGGTGSSYNSPLHF. The CDR3 region has the DNA TGTGCCAGCAGCGGGGGGACCGGGAGCTCCTATAATTCACCCCTCCACTTT.

This clonotype was seen many times. The chain combines TRBV9 with TRBJ1-5, with 9 positions matching TRBD1. From germline, CDR1 is SGDLS and CDR2 YYNGEE. J was trimmed by 9 bases and V by 5 bases; bases with no gene match: 12. The CDR3 length is 15 residues. CDR3 amino acids: CASSTGTGPYLPQHF. The CDR3 bases are TGTGCCAGCAGTACCGGGACAGGGCCCTATCTGCCCCAGCATTTT. The full variable domain, in which reference TRBV9 and TRBJ1-5 provide the parts outside the CDR3, is DSGVTQTPKHLITATGQRVTLRCSPRSGDLSVYWYQQSLDQGLQFLIQYYNGEERAKGNILERFSAQQFPDLHSELNLSSLELGDSALYFCASSTGTGPYLPQHFGDGTRLSIL.

This clonotype was seen ten or more times. The chain is built from TRBV9 and TRBJ2-7; 9 nucleotides agree with TRBD1. The CDR3 contains 14 residues. Germline lookup yields CDR1 SGDLS and CDR2 YYNGEE. Trimming at V came to 4 bases and at J to 5 bases, leaving 7 bases not matched to a gene. CDR3 residues: CASSPIWDRDEQYF. DNA of the CDR3: TGTGCCAGCAGCCCCATATGGGACAGGGACGAGCAGTACTTC.